Presented here are 14 T cell receptor beta chains from one specimen sequenced in a study of cytomegalovirus exposure and HLA in healthy donors. This PCR relied on a set of 60 Vbeta primers and 13 Jbeta primers. Repertoires were generated with immunoSEQ multiplex PCR, while TCRdb's copy carries only in-frame clones and drops some. This table holds about 130,000 clones, 74% found once. The source material was PBMCs. These receptors came from a woman aged 45 to 65 in good health and CMV-seropositive.

This chain links TRBV6-1 with TRBJ1-5, with 8 bases matching TRBD1. The CDR3 covers 14 residues. In germline, CDR1 is MNHNS, CDR2 SASEGT. Unmatched junction bases numbered 8, after V lost 7 bases and J lost 6 bases. The chain's CDR3 is CASTDREVSQPQHF. The DNA of the CDR3 is TGTGCCAGCACGGACAGGGAAGTGAGTCAGCCCCAGCATTTT.

Worth noting for this clone: The sample contains more than one DNA sequence encoding this CDR3. The chain recombines TRBV5-6 with TRBJ1-1, with D perhaps TRBD1 (5 bases). From germline, CDR1 is SGHDT and CDR2 YYEEEE. V was cut by 0 bases and J by 4 bases, with 19 bases left in between. This CDR3 is 17 amino acids long. The CDR3 here is CASSLVQGGGWPTEAFF. For the CDR3, the DNA is TGTGCCAGCAGCTTGGTTCAGGGTGGGGGGTGGCCCACTGAAGCTTTCTTT.

The CDR3 loop reads CAAGGTGANQPQHF. In DNA, the CDR3 is TGTGCCGCTGGCGGGACAGGGGCTAATCAGCCCCAGCATTTT. V is TRBV30 and J is TRBJ1-5, with 10 bases fitting TRBD1. The CDR3 covers 14 residues. Trimming cost V 8 bases and J 4 bases; bases outside gene matches: 8. CDR1 and CDR2 from the germline V gene are GTSNPN and SVGIG (reference sequence).

J is TRBJ1-5 and V is TRBV5-1; D not certain. The CDR3 is 15 residues long. CDR1 and CDR2 from the germline V gene are SGHRS and YFSETQ. Trimming pared 0 bases from V and 1 base from J, leaving 8 bases between. CDR3 in amino acids: CASSLAGMSNQPQHF. The CDR3 nucleotides read TGCGCCAGCAGCTTGGCAGGTATGAGCAATCAGCCCCAGCATTTT.

The rearrangement links TRBV18 to TRBJ1-5; 8 bases line up with TRBD1. The CDR3 is 17 residues long. With 5 bases clipped from V and 5 bases from J, the junction kept 14 bases outside the gene matches. Per germline, CDR1 KGHSH and CDR2 LQKENI. CDR3 nucleotides: TGTGCCAGCTCAGGTTCGCCAGGGGGCGCCGGCTATCAGCCCCAGCATTTT. As protein: CASSGSPGGAGYQPQHF. Full variable domain (missing parts from reference TRBV18 and TRBJ1-5): NAGVMQNPRHLVRRRGQEARLRCSPMKGHSHVYWYRQLPEEGLKFMVYLQKENIIDESGMPKERFSAEFPKEGPSILRIQQVVRGDSAAYFCASSGSPGGAGYQPQHFGDGTRLSIL.

This rearrangement joins TRBV30 to TRBJ2-2; the D is unclear. V dropped 2 bases and J dropped 5 bases, with 6 bases sitting between them. There are 12 residues in the CDR3. Germline-derived CDR1 and CDR2 are GTSNPN and SVGIG (reference sequence). The CDR3 region is CAWSWATGELFF. CDR3 nucleotide sequence: TGTGCCTGGAGTTGGGCAACCGGGGAGCTGTTTTTT.

The chain uses TRBV7-2 and TRBJ2-1, with D possibly being TRBD1 (5 bases). The germline V and J ends were trimmed by 7 bases and 6 bases, with 16 bases remaining between them. The CDR3 totals 14 residues. CDR1 is SGHTA and CDR2 is FQGNSA in the germline V gene. CDR3 DNA sequence: TGTGCCAGCATCCAGGGATTAACACGCAATGAGCAGTTCTTC. Protein: CASIQGLTRNEQFF.

The chain employs TRBV2 and TRBJ2-7, with 16 bases that match TRBD2. Germline V gene lookup returns CDR1 SNHLY and CDR2 FYNNEI. The CDR3 consists of 16 residues. With 6 bases clipped from V and 9 bases from J, the junction kept 11 bases outside the gene matches. The CDR3 DNA reads as TGTGCCAGCAGCCCCGGGGGACTAGCGGGGGGGGTTGTGCAGTACTTC. It translates to CASSPGGLAGGVVQYF.

The chain has TRBV5-8 and TRBJ1-1; D is unclear. The ends were cut back, 4 bases at V and 11 bases at J, with 12 bases in the middle. The length of the CDR3 is 11 residues. The germline gives CDR1 SGHTS, CDR2 YDEGEE. CDR3 amino acids: CASSLQVGAFF. Here the CDR3 DNA reads TGTGCCAGCAGCCTTCAGGTTGGGGCTTTCTTT.

The chain recombines TRBV6-5 with TRBJ1-2; possible D gene TRBD1, 5 bases. Germline V gives CDR1 MNHEY, CDR2 SVGAGI. V lost 2 bases to trimming and J lost 10 bases, with 14 bases between them. This CDR3 is built from 13 residues. CDR3 in amino acids: CASSYRAGLDYTF. In DNA, the CDR3 is TGTGCCAGCAGTTACCGGGCAGGGTTGGACTACACCTTC.

Only one count was recorded for this clone. The rearrangement links TRBV4-2 to TRBJ2-7, with 13 bases that match TRBD2. CDR1 and CDR2 (germline): LGHNA, YNFKEQ. The CDR3 loop spans 15 amino acids. Trimming took 6 bases from V and 3 from J; bases not matched to a gene: 5. The chain's CDR3 is CASRLGLAGIYEQYF. For the CDR3, the DNA is TGTGCCAGCAGGCTGGGACTAGCGGGAATCTACGAGCAGTACTTC.

The CDR3, as DNA: TGTGCCAGCAGCTTAGGAGGACAGCAAGCTTTCTTT. Its protein product is CASSLGGQQAFF. The chain has TRBV7-9 and TRBJ1-1; D perhaps matches TRBD1 (6 bases). Looked up from germline, CDR1 is SEHNR and CDR2 is FQNEAQ (reference sequence). V was shortened by 1 base and J by 9 bases, with 9 bases between the two germline ends. The CDR3 contains 12 residues.

This clone was seen a handful of times. The genes are TRBV5-6 and TRBJ2-1, with D maybe TRBD1 (5 bases). CDR3 size: 12 residues. The V end lost 4 bases, the J end lost 8 bases, and 10 bases lay between the germline ends. From germline, CDR1 is SGHDT and CDR2 YYEEEE. The CDR3 DNA follows: TGTGCCAGCAGCCGACAGTGGGATGAGCAGTTCTTC. Translated, it gives CASSRQWDEQFF.

V usage is TRBV7-2 and J usage is TRBJ2-5; maybe TRBD2 (6 bases). Deletions cut 0 bases from V and 3 bases from J, with 11 bases between. The CDR3 totals 15 residues. From germline, CDR1 is SGHTA and CDR2 FQGNSA. This chain's CDR3 is CASSLAGGPKETQYF. The CDR3 nucleotides are TGTGCCAGCAGCTTAGCCGGAGGGCCGAAAGAGACCCAGTACTTC. The full variable domain, rest sourced from reference TRBV7-2 and TRBJ2-5, is GAGVSQSPSNKVTEKGKDVELRCDPISGHTALYWYRQSLGQGLEFLIYFQGNSAPDKSGLPSDRFSAERTGGSVSTLTIQRTQQEDSAVYLCASSLAGGPKETQYFGPGTRLLVL.